This TCR beta chain comes out of a study of blood T cell repertoires in COVID-19. As for the study in general: PBMCs, B-cell-depleted T cells, or T cells provided the cDNA or gDNA that made up the material.

Enrollees, about 18 to 95 years old, lived in 24 US areas. Clinical history as reported by participants underpinned cohort assignment. V was pared by 5 bases and J by 10 bases, with 12 bases between. Germline lookup yields CDR1 LGHNA and CDR2 YSLEER. This CDR3 is 13 amino acids long. Original data processing: Amplification with reference gene primers provided the estimates of nucleated cell counts. Clones were sequenced by immunoSEQ multiplex PCR, and TCRdb holds only the in-frame ones, with some missing. The V and J calls and clone size were taken over from that table, and D and trimming were inferred from the DNA. Of 200,000 to 250,000 clones detected, around 90% appear once; the ten largest clones hold approximately 16%.

The sequencing input was PBMCs or T cells enriched from blood (not recorded which). The receptor was derived from a man aged 30 to 45 who had been exposed to COVID-19. This chain connects TRBV4-3 to TRBJ1-6; D ambiguous. The DNA of the CDR3 is TGCGCCAGCAGCTCGTATCCGGTCTCACCCCTCCACTTT. Translating gives CASSSYPVSPLHF.